The present entry profiles one T cell receptor (beta chain) with its context. Antigen: not known. CDR1 is SGHRS and CDR2 is YFSETQ in the germline V gene. The V end lost 3 bases, the J end lost 3 bases, and 6 bases lay between the germline ends. The CDR3 covers 13 residues. This record comes from a study of T-cell memory formation after mild COVID-19. Background on the study: TCR clusters showed largely donor specificity. The study, taken as a whole, reports: Pre-infection memory carried some responding clones, suggesting that cross-reactive memory joined.

TCRdb reanalysed the 5' RACE reads using MiXCR and keeps one entry per CDR3 protein. Of 530,000 or so distinct CDR3 sequences in the sample, around 16% were seen once. The chain has TRBV5-1 and TRBJ2-2; D not resolved. The sequence derives from an adult woman who had mild COVID-19 (a few samples of this study predate the infection). Cell type and time point are not known. Sequenced: PBMCs or a T cell subset sorted from them (not recorded which). The CDR3 region has the DNA TGCGCCAGCAGCTGGGCCGACACCGGGGAGCTGTTTTTT. As protein: CASSWADTGELFF.